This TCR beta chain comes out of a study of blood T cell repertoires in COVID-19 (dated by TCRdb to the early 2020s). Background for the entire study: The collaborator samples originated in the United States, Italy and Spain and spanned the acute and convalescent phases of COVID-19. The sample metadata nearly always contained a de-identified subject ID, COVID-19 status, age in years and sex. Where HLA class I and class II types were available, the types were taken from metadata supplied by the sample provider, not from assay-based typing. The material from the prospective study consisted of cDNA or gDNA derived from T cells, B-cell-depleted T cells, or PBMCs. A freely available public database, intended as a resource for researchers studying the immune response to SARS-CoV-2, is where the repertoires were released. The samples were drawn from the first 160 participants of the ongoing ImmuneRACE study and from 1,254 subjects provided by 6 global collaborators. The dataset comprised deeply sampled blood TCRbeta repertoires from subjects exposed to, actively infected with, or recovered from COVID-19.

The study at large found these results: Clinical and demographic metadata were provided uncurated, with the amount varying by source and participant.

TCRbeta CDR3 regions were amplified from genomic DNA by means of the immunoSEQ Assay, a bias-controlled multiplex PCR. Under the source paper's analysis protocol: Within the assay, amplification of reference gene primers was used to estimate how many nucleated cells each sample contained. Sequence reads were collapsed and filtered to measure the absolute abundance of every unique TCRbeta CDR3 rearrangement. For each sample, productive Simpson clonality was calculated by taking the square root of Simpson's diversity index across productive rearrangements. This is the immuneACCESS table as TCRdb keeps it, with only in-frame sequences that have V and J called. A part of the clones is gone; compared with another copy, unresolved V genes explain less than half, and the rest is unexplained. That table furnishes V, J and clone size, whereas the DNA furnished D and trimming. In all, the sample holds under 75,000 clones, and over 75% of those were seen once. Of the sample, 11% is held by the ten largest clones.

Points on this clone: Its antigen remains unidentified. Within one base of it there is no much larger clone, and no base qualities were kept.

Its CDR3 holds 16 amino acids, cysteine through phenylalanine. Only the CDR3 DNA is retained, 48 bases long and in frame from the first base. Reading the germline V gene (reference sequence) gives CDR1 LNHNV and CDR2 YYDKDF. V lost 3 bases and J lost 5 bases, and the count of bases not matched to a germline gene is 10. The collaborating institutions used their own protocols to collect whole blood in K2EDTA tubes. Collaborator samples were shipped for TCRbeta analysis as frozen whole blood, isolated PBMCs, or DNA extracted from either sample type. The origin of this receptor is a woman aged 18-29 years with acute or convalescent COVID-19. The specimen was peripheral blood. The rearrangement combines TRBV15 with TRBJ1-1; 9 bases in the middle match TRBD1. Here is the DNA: TGTGCCACCAGCAGCCATCGGGACAGGGAGGGGACTGAAGCTTTCTTT. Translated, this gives CATSSHRDREGTEAFF.